These 28 T cell receptor beta chains came from one sample sequenced in a study of shared clonotypes between healthy human individuals. Sequencing used immunoSEQ multiplex PCR; TCRdb keeps in-frame clones, though not all of them. The sample has roughly 490,000 clones, 70% to 80% seen once; the top ten hold about 12%. Sequences were obtained from PBMCs. All receptors derive from a woman aged 40 to 50 in good health. Some clones in this sample may be carry-over from other donors' samples.

This clone was seen a few times. The V and J genes are TRBV5-4 and TRBJ1-3; no clear D gene. Germline lookup yields CDR1 SGHNT and CDR2 YYREEE (reference sequence). The CDR3 has 14 residues. Trimming shortened V by 2 bases and J by 0 bases, and 6 bases separated the two germline ends. The CDR3 protein is CASSFKVSGNTIYF. The CDR3 coding sequence is TGTGCCAGCAGCTTCAAGGTCTCTGGAAACACCATATATTTT.

In this sample, this clone turned up once. V usage is TRBV9 and J usage is TRBJ2-1; the D gene could be TRBD1 or TRBD2 (5 bases each). Germline CDR1 is SGDLS and CDR2 is YYNGEE. The CDR3 is made up of 12 amino acids. V lost 6 bases and J lost 10, with 14 bases in between. The DNA of the CDR3 is TGTGCCAGCAACCGAGGGGAGACCGAGCAGTTCTTC. Amino acid sequence: CASNRGETEQFF.

CDR3 DNA sequence: TGTGCCAGCACCCCCATGGCGAACACCGGGGAGCTGTTTTTT. It codes for CASTPMANTGELFF. The V and J genes are TRBV7-9 and TRBJ2-2; D ambiguous. Trimming removed 7 bases at V and 0 bases at J, with 9 bases between. Germline V gene lookup returns CDR1 SEHNR and CDR2 FQNEAQ (reference sequence). The CDR3 is 14 residues long.

The genes are TRBV9 and TRBJ2-5; 8 bases align to TRBD2. The ends lost 3 bases at V and 5 bases at J; junction bases unmatched: 6. CDR1 is SGDLS and CDR2 is YYNGEE in the germline V gene. This CDR3 comprises 14 residues. As DNA, the CDR3 is TGTGCCAGCAGCGAAGCGGGAGACGTTGAGACCCAGTACTTC. Encoded protein: CASSEAGDVETQYF.

The chain carries TRBV5-1 and TRBJ1-5; D ambiguous. V was cut by 4 bases and J by 0 bases, with 5 bases left in between. The CDR3 sequence is 13 residues long. The V gene's germline CDR1 is SGHRS and CDR2 YFSETQ. The DNA for the CDR3 is TGCGCCAGCAGCGCGGATAGCAATCAGCCCCAGCATTTT. Its protein product is CASSADSNQPQHF.

This sequence joins TRBV7-8 and TRBJ2-7; 12 bases agree with TRBD2. The germline gives CDR1 SGHVS, CDR2 FQNEAQ. The CDR3 is made up of 16 amino acids. Germline trimming cut 5 bases from V and 1 base from J; bases unmatched to any gene: 6. The CDR3, as DNA: TGTGCCAGCAGCGCCCGACTAGCGGGAGTTTCCTACGAGCAGTACTTC. Amino acid sequence: CASSARLAGVSYEQYF. The entire variable domain, with the rest obtained from reference TRBV7-8 and TRBJ2-7, is as follows: GAGVSQSPRYKVAKRGQDVALRCDPISGHVSLFWYQQALGQGPEFLTYFQNEAQLDKSGLPSDRFFAERPEGSVSTLKIQRTQQEDSAVYLCASSARLAGVSYEQYFGPGTRLTVT.

This chain joins TRBV28 and TRBJ1-2; 7 bases are a match to TRBD1. J was trimmed by 4 bases and V by 5 bases; bases with no gene match: 10. The CDR3 has 15 residues. Germline V gene lookup returns CDR1 MDHEN and CDR2 SYDVKM. CDR3 coding DNA: TGTGCCAGCAGTACCCCAACAGGGGCGGGCTATGGCTACACCTTC. Translating it yields CASSTPTGAGYGYTF.

This clone was recorded a few times. This chain connects TRBV5-4 to TRBJ2-5; tentatively, D is TRBD2 (5 bases). Trimming left V 0 bases short and J 3 bases short, with 9 bases between. This CDR3 has 14 residues. Germline assignment: CDR1 SGHNT and CDR2 YYREEE (reference sequence). CDR3 protein: CASSLVTTKETQYF. The CDR3 coding sequence is TGTGCCAGCAGCTTGGTGACTACTAAAGAGACCCAGTACTTC.

The rearrangement links TRBV28 to TRBJ2-6; tentatively, D is TRBD2 (6 bases). V was pared by 7 bases and J by 2 bases, with 15 bases between. This CDR3 spans 16 amino acids. Germline V gene sequence: CDR1 MDHEN, CDR2 SYDVKM. The CDR3 DNA reads as TGTGCCAGCAAGCTTTTCGGGAGCGCTGGGGCCAACGTCCTGACTTTC. Translated: CASKLFGSAGANVLTF.

The chain uses TRBV9 and TRBJ2-5, with TRBD2 as a possible D gene (7 bases). Between the trimmed V and J ends, which lost 0 bases and 5 bases, there was a span of 17 bases. Germline assignment: CDR1 SGDLS and CDR2 YYNGEE. The CDR3 covers 16 residues. CDR3 nucleotide sequence: TGTGCCAGCAGCGTAGGCGTTCGGGGGGCAGGCGAGACCCAGTACTTC. Amino acid sequence: CASSVGVRGAGETQYF.

V usage is TRBV11-3 and J usage is TRBJ2-5, with 12 bases aligning to TRBD2. V lost 5 bases, J lost 5 bases, and 3 bases stayed unmatched. Per germline, CDR1 SGHNT and CDR2 YENEEA. CDR3 size: 14 residues. DNA of the CDR3: TGTGCCAGCAGCGCGACTAGCGGGAGTGAGACCCAGTACTTC. It specifies CASSATSGSETQYF. The entire variable domain, with the rest obtained from reference TRBV11-3 and TRBJ2-5, is as follows: EAGVVQSPRYKIIEKKQPVAFWCNPISGHNTLYWYLQNLGQGPELLIRYENEEAVDDSQLPKDRFSAERLKGVDSTLKIQPAELGDSAVYLCASSATSGSETQYFGPGTRLLVL.

The J gene is TRBJ1-6, the V gene TRBV5-1; no definite D call. The germline V and J ends were trimmed by 3 bases and 8 bases, with 9 bases remaining between them. The germline CDR1 and CDR2 sequences are SGHRS and YFSETQ. This CDR3 has 13 amino acids. This chain's CDR3 is CASSWESHSPLHF. The CDR3 nucleotides are TGCGCCAGCAGCTGGGAATCGCATTCACCCCTCCACTTT.

The chain combines TRBV7-6 with TRBJ2-5; no clear D. Looked up from germline, CDR1 is SGHVS and CDR2 is FNYEAQ. This CDR3 has 13 residues. The V end was cut by 4 bases, the J end by 5 bases, with 11 bases between. The CDR3 is CASSWGSGETQYF. CDR3 coding DNA: TGTGCCAGCAGCTGGGGTAGTGGTGAGACCCAGTACTTC.

DNA for the CDR3: TGTGCCAGCAGCTTAAGGGAGAACACTGAAGCTTTCTTT. Translating gives CASSLRENTEAFF. The V call is TRBV7-8, the J call TRBJ1-1; no definite D call. V was clipped by 2 bases and J by 1 base, with 5 bases between them. Germline lookup yields CDR1 SGHVS and CDR2 FQNEAQ. The CDR3 length is 13 residues.

The rearrangement joins TRBV27 to TRBJ2-3; 8 nucleotides match TRBD2. The germline CDR1 and CDR2 sequences are MNHEY and SMNVEV (reference sequence). The V segment lost 7 bases and the J segment 1 base; nucleotides outside the gene matches: 4. CDR3 length equals 14 residues. CDR3 DNA: TGTGCCAGCACCCCCGGGAGGGGCACAGATACGCAGTATTTT. It is translated as CASTPGRGTDTQYF.

The chain uses TRBV2 and TRBJ2-3; D gene uncertain. V lost 7 bases, J lost 6 bases, and 17 bases lay in between. The CDR3 spans 14 residues. Germline CDR1 reads SNHLY; CDR2 reads FYNNEI. The CDR3 region is CASKLGRAWDTQYF. The CDR3 DNA is TGTGCCAGCAAATTGGGTCGGGCTTGGGATACGCAGTATTTT.

The gene calls are TRBV28 and TRBJ1-2; D is possibly TRBD1 (5 bases). Trimming stripped 2 bases from V and 6 bases from J, with 10 bases between. The germline gives CDR1 MDHEN, CDR2 SYDVKM. The CDR3 loop spans 13 amino acids. Written as DNA, the CDR3 is TGTGCCAGCAGTTTAGTATCCAGGGATGGCTACACCTTC. Residues: CASSLVSRDGYTF.

The chain combines TRBV30 with TRBJ2-3, with 9 positions matching TRBD2. The CDR3 is 14 amino acids. In germline, CDR1 is GTSNPN, CDR2 SVGIG (reference sequence). Germline trimming cut 5 bases from V and 6 bases from J; bases unmatched to any gene: 9. The CDR3 DNA follows: TGTGCCTGGGAAGCGGGAGGAGGGGCGGATACGCAGTATTTT. Its protein product is CAWEAGGGADTQYF.

The chain is built from TRBV27 and TRBJ2-1; TRBD2 agrees at 11 bases. This CDR3 region has 15 residues. V lost 2 bases to trimming and J lost 7 bases; unmatched junction nucleotides: 4. From germline, CDR1 is MNHEY and CDR2 SMNVEV (reference sequence). The CDR3 loop is CASSLGASGRNEQFF. CDR3 in DNA: TGTGCCAGCAGTTTAGGCGCTAGCGGGAGGAATGAGCAGTTCTTC.

V usage is TRBV2 and J usage is TRBJ1-3; 7 positions match TRBD1. V shed 6 bases, J shed 4 bases, and the junction held 18 bases outside the gene matches. This CDR3 comprises 18 residues. CDR1 and CDR2 from the germline V gene are SNHLY and FYNNEI. CDR3 residues: CASSTKKNRGWKGNTIYF. The CDR3, as DNA: TGTGCCAGCAGCACCAAGAAAAACAGGGGCTGGAAAGGAAACACCATATATTTT.

This CDR3 is CASSETSARTGELFF. DNA of the CDR3: TGCGCCAGCAGTGAGACATCAGCGAGAACCGGGGAGCTGTTTTTT. The chain carries TRBV10-1 and TRBJ2-2; no reliable D call. From germline, CDR1 is WNHNN and CDR2 SYGVQD (reference sequence). The ends were cut back, 2 bases at V and 5 bases at J, with 12 bases in the middle. This CDR3 region has 15 residues.

The V gene is TRBV7-9, the J gene TRBJ2-1, with 9 bases identical to TRBD2. CDR1 is SEHNR, CDR2 FQNEAQ, per germline (reference sequence). This CDR3 spans 19 amino acids. Unmatched junction bases numbered 15, after V lost 5 bases and J lost 1 base. CDR3 sequence: CASSHPGGSGRRSYNEQFF. For the CDR3, the DNA is TGTGCCAGCAGCCACCCTGGGGGTAGCGGGAGACGGTCCTACAATGAGCAGTTCTTC.

This clone was counted once. The rearrangement links TRBV9 to TRBJ2-2; D not resolved. Trimming removed 1 base at V and 1 base at J, with 11 bases between. This CDR3 is built from 16 residues. CDR1 is SGDLS and CDR2 is YYNGEE in the germline V gene. Here the CDR3 DNA reads TGTGCCAGCAGCGTACACCAGCCAGGGAACACCGGGGAGCTGTTTTTT. This sequence encodes CASSVHQPGNTGELFF.

The chain joins TRBV27 to TRBJ2-1; 10 bases are shared with TRBD2. Germline CDR1 MNHEY, CDR2 SMNVEV (reference sequence). This CDR3 has 16 amino acids. The J segment lost 6 bases and the V segment lost 2 bases, leaving 7 bases of the junction unmatched. CDR3 amino acids: CASSLLFSGRANEQFF. In DNA, the CDR3 is TGTGCCAGCAGTTTACTCTTCAGCGGGAGGGCCAATGAGCAGTTCTTC.

With respect to this clone: Because the CDR3's place on the DNA is in doubt, the DNA is left out and the CDR3 is given as listed by TCRdb. The rearrangement joins TRBV28 to TRBJ2-1. Both ends counted, the CDR3 spans 16 residues. Germline CDR1 and CDR2: MDHEN and SYDVKM. This chain's CDR3 is CASSSSAHNHYNEQFF.

The gene calls are TRBV11-2 and TRBJ2-7; possibly TRBD2 for D (5 bases). Trimming removed 1 base at V and 3 bases at J, with 7 bases between. Germline V lookup: CDR1 SGHAT, CDR2 FQNNGV. The CDR3 is 13 residues long. CDR3 nucleotide sequence: TGTGCCAGCAGCTTAGTTGAGGGCTACGAGCAGTACTTC. Protein product: CASSLVEGYEQYF.

The genes are TRBV19 and TRBJ2-7; 9 nucleotides align to TRBD2. Germline loops: CDR1 LNHDA, CDR2 SQIVND (reference sequence). V was pared by 4 bases and J by 3 bases, with 4 bases of the junction left unmatched. This CDR3 spans 14 amino acids. CDR3 DNA: TGTGCCAGTAGTAACCTAGCGGGAAGCTACGAGCAGTACTTC. Translated: CASSNLAGSYEQYF.

V is TRBV5-1 and J is TRBJ2-2; D remains unclear. Trimming took 0 bases from V and 6 from J, leaving 9 bases between them. This CDR3 comprises 14 residues. The germline gives CDR1 SGHRS, CDR2 YFSETQ. The CDR3 DNA is TGCGCCAGCAGCTTGGCCGGCAGACCCGGGGAGCTGTTTTTT. It translates to CASSLAGRPGELFF.